This passage covers 25 T cell receptor beta chains from one sample sequenced in a study of cytomegalovirus exposure and HLA in healthy donors. In the PCR, 60 Vbeta and 13 Jbeta primers were used. Produced via immunoSEQ multiplex PCR; TCRdb's table is partial and in-frame only. The repertoire has 160,000 or so clones, 75% to 85% of them found once; the top ten carry around 6%. Sample: PBMCs. The source of these receptors is a man aged 50 or older in good health and CMV-seropositive.

The genes are TRBV4-1 and TRBJ2-1; TRBD1 agrees at 7 bases. CDR3 length: 17 amino acids. The germline CDR1 and CDR2 sequences are MGHRA and YSYEKL. V trimming: 1 base; J trimming: 8 bases; junction bases outside the gene matches: 14. CDR3: CASSQAQGPTGNDEQFF. The CDR3 DNA is TGCGCCAGCAGCCAAGCCCAGGGCCCGACAGGGAATGATGAGCAGTTCTTC.

The chain joins TRBV29-1 to TRBJ1-4; no reliable D call. V was shortened by 1 base and J by 3 bases, with 9 bases between the two germline ends. CDR1 and CDR2 from the germline V gene are SQVTM and ANQGSEA. The CDR3 length is 14 residues. CDR3 coding DNA: TGCAGCGTTGAAGGGCCCCCCCCTAATGAAAAACTGTTTTTT. Translating it yields CSVEGPPPNEKLFF.

The J gene is TRBJ2-7, the V gene TRBV28, with 9 bases matching TRBD1. CDR1 MDHEN and CDR2 SYDVKM come from the germline V gene. The CDR3 totals 17 residues. The junction had 14 bases not matched to a gene; V was cut back by 4 bases and J by 4 bases. The CDR3: CASSSRSGTGRPYEQYF. CDR3 in DNA: TGTGCCAGCAGTTCACGGTCCGGGACAGGGAGGCCATACGAGCAGTACTTC.

This clone was detected once. The J gene is TRBJ1-2, the V gene TRBV5-1; TRBD1 matches at 11 bases. The CDR3 sequence is 15 residues long. V shed 4 bases and J 1 base; nucleotides not matched to a gene: 3. Germline V CDR1 and CDR2: SGHRS, YFSETQ. CDR3 bases: TGCGCCAGCAGCCCGGGACAGGGGGATAACTATGGCTACACCTTC. It codes for CASSPGQGDNYGYTF.

This clone came up once. The chain combines TRBV14 with TRBJ1-1; D may be TRBD1 (5 bases). Germline CDR1 is SGHDN and CDR2 is FVKESK. Deletions cut 0 bases from V and 4 bases from J, with 9 bases between. The CDR3 loop spans 14 amino acids. This chain's CDR3 is CASSQEGGTTEAFF. The CDR3 coding sequence is TGTGCCAGCAGCCAAGAGGGGGGGACCACTGAAGCTTTCTTT. Full variable domain (missing parts from reference TRBV14 and TRBJ1-1): EAGVTQFPSHSVIEKGQTVTLRCDPISGHDNLYWYRRVMGKEIKFLLHFVKESKQDESGMPNNRFLAERTGGTYSTLKVQPAELEDSGVYFCASSQEGGTTEAFFGQGTRLTVV.

CDR3 sequence: CASSVVGGRYTEAFF. In DNA, the CDR3 is TGTGCCAGCAGCGTAGTGGGGGGGAGATACACTGAAGCTTTCTTT. The chain is built from TRBV9 and TRBJ1-1; tentative D call: TRBD1 (5 bases). Germline CDR1 SGDLS, CDR2 YYNGEE. Trimming removed 0 bases at V and 3 bases at J, with 12 bases between. The CDR3 length is 15 residues.

The gene calls are TRBV9 and TRBJ2-5; 7 bases match TRBD2. The length of the CDR3 is 19 residues. J lost 3 bases, V lost 0 bases, and 17 bases had no gene match. From germline, CDR1 is SGDLS and CDR2 YYNGEE. The CDR3 bases are TGTGCCAGCAGCGTAGCTACTAGGGGAACGGGGCGGGGGAAAGAGACCCAGTACTTC. It encodes CASSVATRGTGRGKETQYF.

CDR3 region: CASSPSGDNYGYTF. The CDR3 nucleotides are TGTGCCAGCAGCCCAAGCGGGGACAACTATGGCTACACCTTC. The chain is built from TRBV11-3 and TRBJ1-2; maybe TRBD1 (5 bases). The germline CDR1 and CDR2 sequences are SGHNT and YENEEA. The CDR3 has 14 amino acids. Trimming removed 5 bases at V and 2 bases at J, with 12 bases between.

The chain uses TRBV12-5 and TRBJ1-1, with D perhaps TRBD1 (5 bases). V shed 1 base and J shed 4 bases, with 16 bases lying between them. The CDR3 extends over 16 amino acids. The germline CDR1 and CDR2 sequences are LGHNT and FRNRAP. CDR3 region: CASGLAQGGVGTEAFF. The CDR3 DNA reads TGTGCTAGTGGTTTGGCCCAGGGAGGGGTGGGCACTGAAGCTTTCTTT.

This CDR3 reads CASSLDLNRCRAYEQYV. The CDR3 nucleotides read TGTGCCAGCAGCTTAGATCTGAACCGTTGCAGGGCCTACGAGCAGTACGTC. The chain uses TRBV11-3 and TRBJ2-7; D is possibly TRBD1 (5 bases). Trimming left V 0 bases short and J 2 bases short, with 17 bases between. The CDR3 is made up of 17 amino acids. The germline V gene has CDR1 SGHNT and CDR2 YENEEA.

The chain has TRBV11-2 and TRBJ1-2, with D possibly being TRBD1 (5 bases). The germline CDR1 and CDR2 sequences are SGHAT and FQNNGV. The CDR3 is made up of 15 amino acids. V gave up 5 bases and J gave up 4 bases, with 17 bases separating them. The CDR3: CASSALQAMGYGYTF. The DNA for the CDR3 is TGTGCCAGCAGCGCCTTACAGGCTATGGGCTATGGCTACACCTTC.

As DNA, the CDR3 is TGTGCCAGCACGACCGGGGTCGCCGCTGGAAACACCATATATTTT. Translated, it gives CASTTGVAAGNTIYF. This chain connects TRBV9 to TRBJ1-3, with no clear D. CDR3 length equals 15 residues. Germline CDR1 and CDR2: SGDLS and YYNGEE. V was clipped by 6 bases and J by 2 bases, with 15 bases between them. Complete variable domain (other parts from reference TRBV9 and TRBJ1-3): DSGVTQTPKHLITATGQRVTLRCSPRSGDLSVYWYQQSLDQGLQFLIQYYNGEERAKGNILERFSAQQFPDLHSELNLSSLELGDSALYFCASTTGVAAGNTIYFGEGSWLTVV.

V is TRBV2 and J is TRBJ2-7, with 10 bases matching TRBD1. Trimming took 7 bases from V and 4 from J; bases not matched to a gene: 10. Per germline, CDR1 SNHLY and CDR2 FYNNEI. CDR3 size: 15 residues. The CDR3 DNA is TGTGCCAGCAAAGGGACAGGGGTACCCTTTTACGAGCAGTACGTC. Translated, it gives CASKGTGVPFYEQYV.

The V gene is TRBV6-6, the J gene TRBJ2-3, with no clear D. CDR1 is MNHNY, CDR2 SVGAGI, per germline (reference sequence). CDR3 length: 14 amino acids. Between the trimmed V and J ends, which lost 2 bases and 0 bases, there was a span of 6 bases. The CDR3 DNA follows: TGTGCCAGCAGTTACAGGCGGAGCACAGATACGCAGTATTTT. It translates to CASSYRRSTDTQYF.

V gene TRBV30 combines with J gene TRBJ1-3; 7 nucleotides line up with TRBD1. The germline V gene has CDR1 GTSNPN and CDR2 SVGIG (reference sequence). This CDR3 is 16 amino acids long. Germline trimming cut 6 bases from V and 2 bases from J; bases unmatched to any gene: 13. The CDR3 bases are TGTGCCTGTGATATATGGACAGGTCCCCCTGGAAACACCATATATTTT. Translating gives CACDIWTGPPGNTIYF.

The chain links TRBV5-1 to TRBJ2-7; tentatively, D is TRBD1 (5 bases). This CDR3 has 13 amino acids. Trimming took off 0 bases at V and 9 bases at J, with 13 bases between the two ends. Germline V gives CDR1 SGHRS, CDR2 YFSETQ. CDR3 DNA: TGCGCCAGCAGCTTGGAATGGCAGGGTACGCAGTACTTC. Translation gives CASSLEWQGTQYF.

A single count supports this clone. The chain combines TRBV7-3 with TRBJ2-7, with D perhaps matching TRBD1 (5 bases). The CDR3 length is 13 residues. Germline V gives CDR1 SGHTA, CDR2 FQGTGA. The V end lost 0 bases, the J end lost 5 bases, and 8 bases lay between the germline ends. The CDR3 protein is CASSLTAGHEQYV. In DNA form, the CDR3 reads TGTGCCAGCAGCTTAACGGCAGGGCACGAGCAGTACGTC.

A remark on this clone: A read error may produce the germline difference seen at one junction end. This chain joins TRBV7-7 and TRBJ2-5; 7 bases are a match to TRBD1. The CDR3 length is 14 residues. Germline V lookup: CDR1 SSHAT, CDR2 FNYEAQ (reference sequence). The CDR3 here is CASSLGTGAEVQYF. CDR3 DNA: TGTGCTAGCAGCTTGGGCACAGGGGCCGAGGTCCAGTACTTC.

The V gene is TRBV7-3, the J gene TRBJ2-1; 10 nucleotides match TRBD2. The CDR3 length is 14 residues. Germline CDR1 and CDR2: SGHTA and FQGTGA. Trimming at V came to 5 bases and at J to 10 bases, leaving 8 bases not matched to a gene. CDR3 sequence (DNA): TGTGCCAGCAGCCCAGGCCTAGCGGGAGCGGAGCAGTTCTTC. Translating it yields CASSPGLAGAEQFF.

A word on this clone: The same CDR3 is also encoded by other DNA sequences in this sample. V usage is TRBV2 and J usage is TRBJ2-1; the D gene is possibly TRBD2 (5 bases). The germline V gene encodes CDR1 SNHLY and CDR2 FYNNEI. V was trimmed by 6 bases and J by 10 bases, leaving 7 bases between them. The CDR3 runs to 10 residues. In nucleotides, the CDR3 is TGTGCCAGCAGCCGAGGGGAGCAGTTCTTC. The encoded protein is CASSRGEQFF.

For this clone: Distinct nucleotide sequences in the sample also encode this CDR3. The rearrangement uses TRBV7-6 and TRBJ1-5; 10 bases are shared with TRBD1. Trimming took 5 bases from V and 2 from J; bases not matched to a gene: 9. CDR1 and CDR2 from the germline V gene are SGHVS and FNYEAQ. The CDR3 runs 17 residues. CDR3 in amino acids: CASSLEVGTGGNQPQHF. The CDR3 DNA reads TGTGCCAGCAGCCTAGAAGTTGGGACAGGGGGCAATCAGCCCCAGCATTTT.

As to this clone: Other DNA sequences within the sample encode an identical CDR3. The chain employs TRBV5-1 and TRBJ1-1, with D perhaps matching TRBD1 (5 bases). Germline loops: CDR1 SGHRS, CDR2 YFSETQ. Trimming left V 0 bases short and J 4 bases short, with 10 bases between. This CDR3 comprises 14 residues. The CDR3 protein is CASSLGRGGTEAFF. Written as DNA, the CDR3 is TGCGCCAGCAGCTTGGGGAGGGGCGGCACTGAAGCTTTCTTT.

This clone was seen once. V and J are TRBV30 and TRBJ1-4; 11 nucleotides agree with TRBD1. CDR3 length equals 12 residues. The germline gives CDR1 GTSNPN, CDR2 SVGIG (reference sequence). This CDR3 is CAEGQGDEKLFF. The CDR3 DNA reads TGTGCGGAGGGACAGGGGGATGAAAAACTGTTTTTT.

The chain combines TRBV10-3 with TRBJ1-2; TRBD1 matches at 9 bases. With V trimmed by 7 bases and J by 7 bases, 7 bases remained unmatched. This CDR3 region has 13 residues. CDR1 is ENHRY and CDR2 is SYGVKD in the germline V gene. CDR3 DNA sequence: TGTGCCATCATGACCGGGACAGGGTCTGGCTACACCTTC. Residues: CAIMTGTGSGYTF.

V gene TRBV7-9 combines with J gene TRBJ2-7; weak D call: TRBD2 (6 bases). V lost 5 bases and J 0 bases, leaving 17 bases between the germline ends. Germline CDR1 and CDR2: SEHNR and FQNEAQ (reference sequence). The CDR3 contains 16 residues. The CDR3: CASSPSTSLYSYEQYF. CDR3 in DNA: TGTGCCAGCAGCCCATCGACTAGTCTTTACTCCTACGAGCAGTACTTC.